These 30 T cell receptor beta chains originate from one sample sequenced in a study of blood T cell repertoires in COVID-19. Clones were read by immunoSEQ multiplex PCR, and TCRdb kept only the in-frame ones, dropping some. The sample carries around 81,000 clones, around 86% recorded once. Sequenced material: peripheral blood. Receptors were obtained from a woman aged 55-69 years with acute or convalescent COVID-19.

This chain joins TRBV18 and TRBJ1-1; D gene unclear. This CDR3 spans 18 amino acids. Germline V gene sequence: CDR1 KGHSH, CDR2 LQKENI. Trimming pared 6 bases from V and 1 base from J, leaving 24 bases between. This CDR3 reads CASSPEEAGLSGNTEAFF. The CDR3 nucleotides read TGTGCCAGCTCCCCGGAAGAGGCAGGACTTTCTGGGAACACTGAAGCTTTCTTT.

V usage is TRBV18 and J usage is TRBJ2-1, with 10 bases matching TRBD1. With 4 bases clipped from V and 1 base from J, the junction kept 1 base outside the gene matches. The CDR3 length is 15 residues. CDR1 and CDR2 from the germline V gene are KGHSH and LQKENI. The CDR3 region is CASSRGQGSYNEQFF. In DNA form, the CDR3 reads TGTGCCAGCTCACGGGGACAGGGGTCCTACAATGAGCAGTTCTTC.

The chain links TRBV28 to TRBJ2-7; TRBD2 is a possible D gene (7 bases). Looked up from germline, CDR1 is MDHEN and CDR2 is SYDVKM. The CDR3 loop spans 13 amino acids. Trimming stripped 7 bases from V and 7 bases from J, with 17 bases between. The chain's CDR3 is CASMAGASGEQYF. The CDR3 nucleotides are TGTGCCAGCATGGCGGGGGCCTCGGGTGAGCAGTACTTC.

The V gene is TRBV30, the J gene TRBJ2-7; D gene unclear. The CDR3 runs 12 residues. CDR1 is GTSNPN, CDR2 SVGIG, per germline (reference sequence). V shed 0 bases and J shed 5 bases, with 8 bases lying between them. CDR3 in DNA: TGTGCCTGGAGTGTATTGGGCCACGAGCAGTACTTC. Translation: CAWSVLGHEQYF.

V usage is TRBV10-3 and J usage is TRBJ1-1, with D maybe TRBD1 (5 bases). This CDR3 contains 13 residues. Germline V lookup: CDR1 ENHRY, CDR2 SYGVKD. The germline V and J ends were trimmed by 4 bases and 2 bases, with 8 bases remaining between them. The CDR3 bases are TGTGCCATCAGTGTTGACAGTAACACTGAAGCTTTCTTT. Protein: CAISVDSNTEAFF.

The rearrangement joins TRBV29-1 to TRBJ1-1; perhaps TRBD1 as D (5 bases). Trimming pared 4 bases from V and 3 bases from J, leaving 9 bases between. The length of the CDR3 is 12 residues. Looked up from germline, CDR1 is SQVTM and CDR2 is ANQGSEA. The CDR3 protein is CSVGSGDTEAFF. The CDR3 nucleotides are TGCAGCGTTGGATCGGGGGACACTGAAGCTTTCTTT.

V gene TRBV4-1 combines with J gene TRBJ1-1; no definite D call. Germline CDR1 is MGHRA and CDR2 is YSYEKL. V was pared by 4 bases and J by 4 bases, with 10 bases between. The CDR3 is 13 residues long. CDR3 DNA sequence: TGCGCCAGCAGCCTAGTCGTTCCCACTGAAGCTTTCTTT. Its protein product is CASSLVVPTEAFF.

The chain is built from TRBV28 and TRBJ1-2; 7 positions match TRBD1. CDR1 is MDHEN and CDR2 is SYDVKM in the germline V gene. CDR3 size: 14 residues. V lost 5 bases to trimming and J lost 6 bases; unmatched junction nucleotides: 9. CDR3 nucleotide sequence: TGTGCCAGCAGTCGGGACAGCCCTAGGGATGGCTACACCTTC. Amino acids: CASSRDSPRDGYTF.

The rearrangement links TRBV6-5 to TRBJ2-7; 13 bases map to TRBD2. The V and J ends lost 5 bases and 2 bases, in that order; junction bases with no gene match: 3. From germline, CDR1 is MNHEY and CDR2 SVGAGI. The CDR3 is 15 amino acids. CDR3 coding DNA: TGTGCCAGCAGTCGCGGACTAGCGGGAGCCTACGAGCAGTACTTC. It specifies CASSRGLAGAYEQYF.

V gene TRBV5-1 combines with J gene TRBJ2-2; tentative D call: TRBD1 (6 bases). Germline V CDR1 and CDR2: SGHRS, YFSETQ. Trimming pared 3 bases from V and 2 bases from J, leaving 11 bases between. CDR3 length: 15 amino acids. The CDR3 DNA sequence: TGCGCCAGCAGCTCCGGGACAAAAAACACCGGGGAGCTGTTTTTT. Residues: CASSSGTKNTGELFF.

The chain couples TRBV24-1 to TRBJ2-1; 10 positions match TRBD2. Trimming took 7 bases from V and 5 from J; bases not matched to a gene: 10. The germline CDR1 and CDR2 sequences are KGHDR and SFDVKD. The CDR3 has 16 amino acids. The CDR3 sequence is CATSSSGTSANNEQFF. The CDR3 coding sequence is TGTGCCACCAGCTCAAGCGGGACTAGCGCTAACAATGAGCAGTTCTTC.

The gene calls are TRBV2 and TRBJ2-1, with TRBD1 matching over 8 bases. The CDR3 runs to 15 residues. V was clipped by 7 bases and J by 1 base; unmatched bases: 6. Germline assignment: CDR1 SNHLY and CDR2 FYNNEI. The CDR3 is CASTPDRGSYNEQFF. CDR3 sequence (DNA): TGTGCCAGCACTCCCGACAGGGGTTCCTACAATGAGCAGTTCTTC.

This clone was detected only once. The rearrangement links TRBV10-3 to TRBJ2-5; 10 bases align to TRBD2. The V gene end was trimmed by 6 bases and the J gene end by 5 bases; junction bases not matched to a gene: 9. Germline assignment: CDR1 ENHRY and CDR2 SYGVKD. The CDR3 runs 15 residues. The DNA of the CDR3 is TGTGCCATCAGCTCGAGCGGGGGGGCAGAGGAGACCCAGTACTTC. It encodes CAISSSGGAEETQYF.

This chain joins TRBV6-5 and TRBJ2-7, with 7 nucleotides matching TRBD1. The V segment lost 6 bases and the J segment 3 bases; nucleotides outside the gene matches: 8. The V gene's germline CDR1 is MNHEY and CDR2 SVGAGI. There are 14 residues in the CDR3. The CDR3 sequence: CASSHDRAYYEQYF. Written as DNA, the CDR3 is TGTGCCAGCAGCCATGACAGGGCATACTACGAGCAGTACTTC.

This sequence joins TRBV6-5 and TRBJ1-1; no clear D gene. V dropped 0 bases and J dropped 5 bases, with 10 bases sitting between them. The CDR3 length is 14 residues. CDR1 and CDR2 from the germline V gene are MNHEY and SVGAGI. CDR3 region: CASSYSAADTEAFF. CDR3 bases: TGTGCCAGCAGTTACTCGGCGGCGGATACTGAAGCTTTCTTT.

The V call is TRBV2, the J call TRBJ1-3; tentatively, D is TRBD1 (5 bases). V lost 6 bases and J 0 bases, leaving 15 bases between the germline ends. The CDR3 covers 16 residues. The germline V gene has CDR1 SNHLY and CDR2 FYNNEI. The CDR3 DNA is TGTGCCAGCAGAAGACAGCTTTTGGGCTCTGGAAACACCATATATTTT. Translated, it gives CASRRQLLGSGNTIYF.

The rearrangement uses TRBV2 and TRBJ1-4; D is perhaps TRBD1 (5 bases). This CDR3 contains 13 residues. Trimming removed 8 bases at V and 3 bases at J, with 10 bases between. The germline V gene encodes CDR1 SNHLY and CDR2 FYNNEI. CDR3 sequence reads: CASAPTANEKLFF. The CDR3 bases are TGTGCCAGCGCCCCGACAGCTAATGAAAAACTGTTTTTT.

This sequence joins TRBV5-1 and TRBJ2-7; D might be TRBD1 (5 bases). The germline V and J ends were trimmed by 0 bases and 5 bases, with 9 bases remaining between them. The CDR3 sequence is 13 residues long. Per the germline V gene, CDR1 is SGHRS and CDR2 is YFSETQ. For the CDR3, the DNA is TGCGCCAGCAGCTTGGTCAGGGATGACGAGCAGTACTTC. Translation: CASSLVRDDEQYF.

The CDR3 DNA follows: TGTGCCAGCAGCTCAAATCCCAGGCCGCCCTACGAGCAGTACTTC. Encoded protein: CASSSNPRPPYEQYF. The rearrangement links TRBV13 to TRBJ2-7, with no clear D. Trimming left V 4 bases short and J 2 bases short, with 15 bases between. Germline-derived CDR1 and CDR2 are PRHDT and FYEKMQ (reference sequence). There are 15 residues in the CDR3.

This chain links TRBV5-1 with TRBJ2-1; 7 bases align to TRBD1. The V segment lost 5 bases and the J segment 5 bases; nucleotides outside the gene matches: 4. This CDR3 comprises 13 residues. Germline lookup yields CDR1 SGHRS and CDR2 YFSETQ. The CDR3 nucleotides read TGCGCCAGCAGTTCAACAGGGGACAATGAGCAGTTCTTC. It translates to CASSSTGDNEQFF.

The chain uses TRBV29-1 and TRBJ1-2; TRBD1 matches 11 bases. The CDR3 runs to 15 residues. Germline lookup yields CDR1 SQVTM and CDR2 ANQGSEA. With V trimmed by 0 bases and J by 3 bases, 3 bases remained unmatched. Here the CDR3 reads CSVEDWDRGDYGYTF. The CDR3 coding sequence is TGCAGCGTTGAAGATTGGGACAGGGGGGACTATGGCTACACCTTC.

The chain links TRBV6-5 to TRBJ1-3, with D possibly TRBD1 on 6 matching bases. The CDR3 length is 11 residues. The germline V gene has CDR1 MNHEY and CDR2 SVGAGI. Trimming took 10 bases from V and 9 from J, leaving 13 bases between them. The CDR3 bases are TGTGCCATCGACCAGGGGAGCACCATATATTTT. It translates to CAIDQGSTIYF.

This rearrangement joins TRBV7-6 to TRBJ1-4; 9 bases agree with TRBD1. J was trimmed by 3 bases and V by 4 bases; bases with no gene match: 3. Germline values: CDR1 SGHVS, CDR2 FNYEAQ. This CDR3 comprises 15 residues. CDR3 sequence reads: CASSSRQGANEKLFF. The CDR3 DNA is TGTGCCAGCAGCTCAAGACAGGGGGCTAATGAAAAACTGTTTTTT. The whole variable domain, remainder taken from reference TRBV7-6 and TRBJ1-4, is GAGVSQSPRYKVTKRGQDVALRCDPISGHVSLYWYRQALGQGPEFLTYFNYEAQQDKSGLPNDRFSAERPEGSISTLTIQRTEQRDSAMYRCASSSRQGANEKLFFGSGTQLSVL.

The chain recombines TRBV30 with TRBJ1-5; TRBD1 agrees at 7 bases. V lost 2 bases and J lost 0; bases outside the gene matches: 10. Germline CDR1 and CDR2: GTSNPN and SVGIG (reference sequence). The CDR3 loop spans 17 amino acids. The CDR3 protein is CAWSSGTVKYSNQPQHF. CDR3 bases: TGTGCCTGGAGTTCCGGGACAGTGAAGTATAGCAATCAGCCCCAGCATTTT.

This chain joins TRBV28 and TRBJ1-6, with D unresolved. The CDR3 sequence is 15 residues long. Germline V gene sequence: CDR1 MDHEN, CDR2 SYDVKM. V lost 5 bases and J 4 bases, leaving 12 bases between the germline ends. The CDR3 coding sequence is TGTGCCAGCAGTAGCGAGGAATCTTATAATTCACCCCTCCACTTT. It specifies CASSSEESYNSPLHF.

V usage is TRBV6-5 and J usage is TRBJ1-1, with D unresolved. V lost 5 bases to trimming and J lost 2 bases, with 12 bases between them. The V gene's germline CDR1 is MNHEY and CDR2 SVGAGI. The CDR3 is 14 residues long. CDR3 sequence (DNA): TGTGCCAGCAGTCCCCCAGGCGTCAACACTGAAGCTTTCTTT. Its protein product is CASSPPGVNTEAFF.

The sample holds a few counts of this clone. The chain links TRBV19 to TRBJ2-2; TRBD2 aligns across 9 bases. This CDR3 comprises 17 residues. Germline V gives CDR1 LNHDA, CDR2 SQIVND (reference sequence). V lost 0 bases to trimming and J lost 3 bases; unmatched junction nucleotides: 5. The CDR3 loop is CASSIELAGRYTGELFF. The DNA of the CDR3 is TGTGCCAGTAGTATAGAGCTAGCGGGGCGATACACCGGGGAGCTGTTTTTT.

The chain carries TRBV28 and TRBJ2-5, with D perhaps matching TRBD1 (6 bases). Germline-derived CDR1 and CDR2 are MDHEN and SYDVKM. The CDR3 runs to 15 residues. V was clipped by 3 bases and J by 3 bases, with 14 bases between them. The CDR3 DNA reads as TGTGCCAGCAGTTTCAGTGGCAGGGGAGAAGAGACCCAGTACTTC. Its translation: CASSFSGRGEETQYF.

The genes are TRBV27 and TRBJ2-4; 7 nucleotides match TRBD1. This CDR3 spans 14 amino acids. CDR1 and CDR2 from the germline V gene are MNHEY and SMNVEV (reference sequence). V shed 6 bases and J 2 bases; nucleotides not matched to a gene: 4. CDR3: CASRTGDTKNIQYF. The CDR3 nucleotides are TGTGCCAGCAGAACAGGGGATACCAAAAACATTCAGTACTTC.

The chain recombines TRBV7-2 with TRBJ2-3; 9 bases agree with TRBD1. Germline V gene data show CDR1 as SGHTA and CDR2 as FQGNSA. The CDR3 loop spans 19 amino acids. J lost 0 bases, V lost 1 base, and 11 bases had no gene match. CDR3: CASSLDRGPVRPSTDTQYF. CDR3 coding DNA: TGTGCCAGCAGCTTAGACAGGGGGCCCGTACGACCTAGCACAGATACGCAGTATTTT.